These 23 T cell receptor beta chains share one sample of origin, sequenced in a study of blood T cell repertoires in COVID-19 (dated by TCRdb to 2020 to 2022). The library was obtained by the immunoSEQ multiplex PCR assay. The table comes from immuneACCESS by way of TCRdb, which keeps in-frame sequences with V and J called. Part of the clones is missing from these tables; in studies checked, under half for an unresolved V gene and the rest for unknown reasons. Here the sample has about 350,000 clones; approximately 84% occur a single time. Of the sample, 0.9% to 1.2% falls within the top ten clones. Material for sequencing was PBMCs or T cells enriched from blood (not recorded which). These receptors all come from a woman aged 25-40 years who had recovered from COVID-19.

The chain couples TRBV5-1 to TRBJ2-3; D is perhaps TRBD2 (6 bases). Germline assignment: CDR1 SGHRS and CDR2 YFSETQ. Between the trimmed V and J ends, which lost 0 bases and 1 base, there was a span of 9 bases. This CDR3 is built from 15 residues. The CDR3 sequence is CASSLAPGGTDTQYF. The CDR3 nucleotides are TGCGCCAGCAGCTTGGCCCCGGGGGGCACAGATACGCAGTATTTT.

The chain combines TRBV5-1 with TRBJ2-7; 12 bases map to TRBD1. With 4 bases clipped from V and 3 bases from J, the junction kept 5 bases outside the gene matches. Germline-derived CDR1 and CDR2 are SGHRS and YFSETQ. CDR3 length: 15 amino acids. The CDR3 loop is CASSEGTGGHYEQYF. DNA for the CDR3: TGCGCCAGCAGCGAAGGGACAGGGGGCCACTACGAGCAGTACTTC.

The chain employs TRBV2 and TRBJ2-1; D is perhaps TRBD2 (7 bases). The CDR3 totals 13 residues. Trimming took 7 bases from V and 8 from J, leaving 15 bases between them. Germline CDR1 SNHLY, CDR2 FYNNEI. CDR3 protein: CASKAGEGDEQFF. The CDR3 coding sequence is TGTGCCAGCAAGGCAGGGGAGGGCGATGAGCAGTTCTTC.

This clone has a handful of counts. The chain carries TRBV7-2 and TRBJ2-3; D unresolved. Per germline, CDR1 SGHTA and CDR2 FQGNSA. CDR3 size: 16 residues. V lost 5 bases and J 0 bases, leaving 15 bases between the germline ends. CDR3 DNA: TGTGCCAGCAGCCCTTTTGGCGGTACTAGCACAGATACGCAGTATTTT. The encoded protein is CASSPFGGTSTDTQYF.

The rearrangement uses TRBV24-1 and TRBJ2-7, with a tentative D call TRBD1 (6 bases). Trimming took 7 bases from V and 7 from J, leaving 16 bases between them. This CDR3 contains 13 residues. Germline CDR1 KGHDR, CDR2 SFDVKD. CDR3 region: CATSRETGNEQYF. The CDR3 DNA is TGTGCCACCAGCCGAGAAACAGGGAATGAGCAGTACTTC.

CDR3 amino acids: CASSSGTGGSYEQYF. The CDR3 coding sequence is TGTGCCAGTAGTTCCGGGACAGGGGGCTCCTACGAGCAGTACTTC. The V and J genes are TRBV19 and TRBJ2-7; TRBD1 matches at 11 bases. V dropped 5 bases and J dropped 0; count of bases not matched to a gene: 3. Germline V gene data show CDR1 as LNHDA and CDR2 as SQIVND (reference sequence). This CDR3 is built from 15 residues.

CDR3 DNA sequence: TGCGCCAGCAATCCTTCCCTGGGGCTTAATCAGCCCCAGCATTTT. Translation gives CASNPSLGLNQPQHF. This chain joins TRBV10-2 and TRBJ1-5; possible D gene TRBD1, 5 bases. Trimming left V 7 bases short and J 4 bases short, with 17 bases between. The CDR3 sequence is 15 residues long. The germline V gene has CDR1 WSHSY and CDR2 SAAADI.

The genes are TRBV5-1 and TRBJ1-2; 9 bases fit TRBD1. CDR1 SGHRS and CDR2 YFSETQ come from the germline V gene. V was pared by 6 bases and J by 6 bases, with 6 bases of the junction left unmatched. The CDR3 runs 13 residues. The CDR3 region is CASTIDRGDGYTF. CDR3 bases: TGCGCCAGCACCATCGACAGGGGGGATGGCTACACCTTC. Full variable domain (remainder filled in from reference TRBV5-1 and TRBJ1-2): KAGVTQTPRYLIKTRGQQVTLSCSPISGHRSVSWYQQTPGQGLQFLFEYFSETQRNKGNFPGRFSGRQFSNSRSEMNVSTLELGDSALYLCASTIDRGDGYTFGSGTRLTVV.

CDR3 nucleotide sequence: TGTGCCAGTAGCCTGGGACAGAACCAAGAGACCCAGTACTTC. Protein: CASSLGQNQETQYF. The chain employs TRBV19 and TRBJ2-5; 7 bases align to TRBD1. The CDR3 sequence is 14 residues long. The germline V gene encodes CDR1 LNHDA and CDR2 SQIVND (reference sequence). V lost 6 bases, J lost 0 bases, and 4 bases stayed unmatched.

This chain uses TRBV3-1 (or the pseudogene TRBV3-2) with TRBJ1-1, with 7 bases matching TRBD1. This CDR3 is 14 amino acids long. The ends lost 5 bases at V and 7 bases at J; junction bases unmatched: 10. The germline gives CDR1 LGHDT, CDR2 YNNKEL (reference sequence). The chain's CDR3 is CASSDEDRVNEAFF. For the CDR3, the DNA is TGTGCCAGCAGCGATGAAGACAGGGTGAATGAAGCTTTCTTT.

Here the CDR3 reads CASSGDRGVHTF. CDR3 bases: TGTGCCAGCAGTGGGGACAGGGGGGTCCACACCTTC. This chain links TRBV2 with TRBJ1-2; 11 bases are a match to TRBD1. V lost 4 bases, J lost 12 bases, and 4 bases stayed unmatched. CDR1 is SNHLY, CDR2 FYNNEI, per germline. There are 12 residues in the CDR3. Looking up the rest from reference TRBV2 and TRBJ1-2 gives the full variable domain: EPEVTQTPSHQVTQMGQEVILRCVPISNHLYFYWYRQILGQKVEFLVSFYNNEISEKSEIFDDQFSVERPDGSNFTLKIRSTKLEDSAMYFCASSGDRGVHTFGSGTRLTVV.

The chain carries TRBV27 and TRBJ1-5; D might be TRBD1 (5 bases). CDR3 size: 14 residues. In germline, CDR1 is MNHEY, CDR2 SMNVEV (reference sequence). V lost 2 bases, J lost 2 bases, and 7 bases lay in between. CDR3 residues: CASSLQGGNQPQHF. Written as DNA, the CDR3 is TGTGCCAGCAGTTTACAGGGCGGCAATCAGCCCCAGCATTTT.

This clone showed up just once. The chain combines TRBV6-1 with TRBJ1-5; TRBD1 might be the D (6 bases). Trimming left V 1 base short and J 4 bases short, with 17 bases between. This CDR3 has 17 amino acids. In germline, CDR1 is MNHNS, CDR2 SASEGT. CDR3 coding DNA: TGTGCCAGCAGTGAAGGGAGGGGGGGAACACCAAATCAGCCCCAGCATTTT. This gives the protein CASSEGRGGTPNQPQHF.

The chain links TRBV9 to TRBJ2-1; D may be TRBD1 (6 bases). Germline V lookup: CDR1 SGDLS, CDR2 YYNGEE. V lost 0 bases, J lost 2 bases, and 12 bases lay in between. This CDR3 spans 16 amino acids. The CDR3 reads CASSVGPDSTYNEQFF. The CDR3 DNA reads TGTGCCAGCAGCGTAGGGCCGGACAGTACCTACAATGAGCAGTTCTTC.

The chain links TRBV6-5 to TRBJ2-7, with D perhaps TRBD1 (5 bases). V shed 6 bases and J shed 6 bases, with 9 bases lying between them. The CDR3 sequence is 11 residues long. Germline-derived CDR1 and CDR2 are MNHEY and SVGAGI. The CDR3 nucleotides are TGTGCCAGCAGCAGGGATGGCGAGCAGTACTTC. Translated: CASSRDGEQYF.

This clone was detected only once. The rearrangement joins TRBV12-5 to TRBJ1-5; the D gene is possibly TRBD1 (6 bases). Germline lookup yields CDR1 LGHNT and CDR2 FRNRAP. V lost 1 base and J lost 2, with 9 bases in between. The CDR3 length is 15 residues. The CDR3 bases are TGTGCTAGTGGTTTGGAGCCAGGGGGCAATCAGCCCCAGCATTTT. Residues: CASGLEPGGNQPQHF.

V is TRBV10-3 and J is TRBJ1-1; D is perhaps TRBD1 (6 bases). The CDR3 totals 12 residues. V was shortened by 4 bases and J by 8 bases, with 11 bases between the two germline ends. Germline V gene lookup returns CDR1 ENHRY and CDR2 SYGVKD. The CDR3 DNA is TGTGCCATCAGTGGAGAGGGGGAAGAAGCTTTCTTT. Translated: CAISGEGEEAFF.

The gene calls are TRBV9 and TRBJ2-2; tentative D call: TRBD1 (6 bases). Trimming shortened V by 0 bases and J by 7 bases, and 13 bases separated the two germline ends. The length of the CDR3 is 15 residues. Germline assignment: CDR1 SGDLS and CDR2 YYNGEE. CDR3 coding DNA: TGTGCCAGCAGCGTAGGCGGCAGGGGTGGCGGGGAGCTGTTTTTT. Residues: CASSVGGRGGGELFF.

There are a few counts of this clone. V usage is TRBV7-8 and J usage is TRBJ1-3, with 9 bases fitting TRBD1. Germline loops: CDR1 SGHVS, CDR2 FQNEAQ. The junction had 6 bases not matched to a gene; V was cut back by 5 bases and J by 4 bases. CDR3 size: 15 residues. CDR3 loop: CASSTRTGVGNTIYF. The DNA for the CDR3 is TGTGCCAGCAGCACCCGGACAGGGGTAGGAAACACCATATATTTT.

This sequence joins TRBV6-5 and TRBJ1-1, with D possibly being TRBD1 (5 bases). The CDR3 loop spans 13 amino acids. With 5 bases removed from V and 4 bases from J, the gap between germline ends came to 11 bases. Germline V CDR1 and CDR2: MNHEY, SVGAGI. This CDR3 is CASSSTGSTEAFF. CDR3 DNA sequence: TGTGCCAGCAGTAGCACAGGATCCACTGAAGCTTTCTTT.

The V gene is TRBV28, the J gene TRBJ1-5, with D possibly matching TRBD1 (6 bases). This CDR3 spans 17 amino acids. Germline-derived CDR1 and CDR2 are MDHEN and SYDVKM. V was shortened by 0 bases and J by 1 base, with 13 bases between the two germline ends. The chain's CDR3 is CASSLWGGQPSNQPQHF. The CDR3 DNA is TGTGCCAGCAGTTTATGGGGGGGGCAACCAAGCAATCAGCCCCAGCATTTT.

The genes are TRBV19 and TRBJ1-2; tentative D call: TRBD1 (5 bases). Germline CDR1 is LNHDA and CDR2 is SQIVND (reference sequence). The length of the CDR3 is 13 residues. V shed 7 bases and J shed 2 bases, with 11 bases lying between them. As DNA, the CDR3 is TGTGCCAGTAAGGCAGGGCGCAACTATGGCTACACCTTC. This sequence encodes CASKAGRNYGYTF.

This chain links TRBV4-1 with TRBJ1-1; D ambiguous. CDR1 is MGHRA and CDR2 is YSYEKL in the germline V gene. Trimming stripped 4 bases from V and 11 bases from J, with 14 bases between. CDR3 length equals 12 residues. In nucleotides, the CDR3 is TGCGCCAGCAGCCCCCAAACGGGGTACGCTTTCTTT. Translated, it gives CASSPQTGYAFF.